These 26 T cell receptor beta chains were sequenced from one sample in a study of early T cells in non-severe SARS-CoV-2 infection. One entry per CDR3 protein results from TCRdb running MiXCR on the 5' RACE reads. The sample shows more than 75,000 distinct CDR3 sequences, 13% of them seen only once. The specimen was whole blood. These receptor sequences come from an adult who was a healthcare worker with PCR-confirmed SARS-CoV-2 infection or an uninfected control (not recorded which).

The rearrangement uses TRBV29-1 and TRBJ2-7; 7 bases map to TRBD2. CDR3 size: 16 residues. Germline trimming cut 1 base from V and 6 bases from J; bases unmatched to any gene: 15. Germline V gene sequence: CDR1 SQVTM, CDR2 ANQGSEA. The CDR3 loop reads CSVEGASGTVRGEQYF. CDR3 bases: TGCAGCGTTGAAGGGGCTAGCGGCACCGTCAGAGGCGAGCAGTACTTC.

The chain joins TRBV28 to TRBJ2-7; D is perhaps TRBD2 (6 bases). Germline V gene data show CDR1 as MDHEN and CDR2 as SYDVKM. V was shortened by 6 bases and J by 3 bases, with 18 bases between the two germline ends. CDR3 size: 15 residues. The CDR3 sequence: CASSPLSGGDYEQYF. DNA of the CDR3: TGTGCCAGCAGCCCGCTCAGCGGAGGGGACTACGAGCAGTACTTC.

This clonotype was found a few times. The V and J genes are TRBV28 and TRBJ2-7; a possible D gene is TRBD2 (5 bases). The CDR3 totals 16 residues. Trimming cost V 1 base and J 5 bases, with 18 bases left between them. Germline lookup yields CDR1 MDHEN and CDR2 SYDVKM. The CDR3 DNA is TGTGCCAGCAGTTTATTCCCGGGAAGCCCCGGGAACGAGCAGTACTTC. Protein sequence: CASSLFPGSPGNEQYF.

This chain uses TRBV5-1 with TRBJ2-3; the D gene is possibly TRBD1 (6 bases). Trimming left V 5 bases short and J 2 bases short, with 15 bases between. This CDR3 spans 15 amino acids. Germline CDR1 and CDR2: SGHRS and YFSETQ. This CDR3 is CASSRSGTTTDTQYF. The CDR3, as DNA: TGCGCCAGCAGTCGATCCGGGACAACCACAGATACGCAGTATTTT.

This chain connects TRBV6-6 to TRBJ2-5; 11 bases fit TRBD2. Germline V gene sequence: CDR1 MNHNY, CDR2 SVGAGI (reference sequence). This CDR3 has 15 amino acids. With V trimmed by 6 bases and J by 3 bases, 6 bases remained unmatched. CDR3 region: CASRATSGGEETQYF. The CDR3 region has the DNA TGTGCCAGCAGAGCAACTAGCGGGGGTGAAGAGACCCAGTACTTC.

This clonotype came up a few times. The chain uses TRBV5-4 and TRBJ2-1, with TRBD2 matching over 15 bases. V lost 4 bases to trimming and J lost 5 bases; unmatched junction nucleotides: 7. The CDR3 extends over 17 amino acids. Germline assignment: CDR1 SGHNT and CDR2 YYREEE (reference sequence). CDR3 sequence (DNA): TGTGCCAGCAGCCTGGGACTAGCGGGAGGACAGAACAATGAGCAGTTCTTC. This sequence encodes CASSLGLAGGQNNEQFF.

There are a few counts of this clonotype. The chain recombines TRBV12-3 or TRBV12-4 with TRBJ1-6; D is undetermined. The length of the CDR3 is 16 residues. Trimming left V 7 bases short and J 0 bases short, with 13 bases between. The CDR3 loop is CASTQTVSSYNSPLHF. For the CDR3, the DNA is TGTGCCAGCACCCAAACAGTGAGCTCCTATAATTCACCCCTCCACTTT.

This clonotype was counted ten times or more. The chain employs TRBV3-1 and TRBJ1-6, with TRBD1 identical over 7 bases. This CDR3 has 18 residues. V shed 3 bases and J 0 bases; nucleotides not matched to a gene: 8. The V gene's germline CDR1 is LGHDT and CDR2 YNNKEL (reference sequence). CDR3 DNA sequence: TGTGCCAGCAGCCAGGTCCCGGGACAGTTCTCCTATAATTCACCCCTCCACTTT. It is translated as CASSQVPGQFSYNSPLHF.

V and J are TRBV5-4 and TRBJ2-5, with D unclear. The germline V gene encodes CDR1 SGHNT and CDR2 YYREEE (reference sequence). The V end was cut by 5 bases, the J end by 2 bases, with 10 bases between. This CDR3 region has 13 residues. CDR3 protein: CASSLRAQETQYF. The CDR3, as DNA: TGTGCCAGCAGTTTAAGGGCGCAAGAGACCCAGTACTTC.

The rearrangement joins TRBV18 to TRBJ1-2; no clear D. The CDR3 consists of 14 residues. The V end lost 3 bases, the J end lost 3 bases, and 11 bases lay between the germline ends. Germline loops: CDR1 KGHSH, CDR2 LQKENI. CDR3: CASSPQDTHYGYTF. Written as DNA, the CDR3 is TGTGCCAGCTCACCCCAGGATACCCACTATGGCTACACCTTC. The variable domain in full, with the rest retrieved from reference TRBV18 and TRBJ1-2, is NAGVMQNPRHLVRRRGQEARLRCSPMKGHSHVYWYRQLPEEGLKFMVYLQKENIIDESGMPKERFSAEFPKEGPSILRIQQVVRGDSAAYFCASSPQDTHYGYTFGSGTRLTVV.

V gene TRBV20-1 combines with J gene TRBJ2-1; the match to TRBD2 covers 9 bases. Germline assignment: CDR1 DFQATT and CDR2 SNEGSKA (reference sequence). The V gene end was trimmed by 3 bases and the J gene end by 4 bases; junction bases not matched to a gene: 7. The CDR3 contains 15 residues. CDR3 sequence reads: CSASSGSTGYNEQFF. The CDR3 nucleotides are TGCAGTGCTAGTAGCGGGAGTACGGGGTACAATGAGCAGTTCTTC.

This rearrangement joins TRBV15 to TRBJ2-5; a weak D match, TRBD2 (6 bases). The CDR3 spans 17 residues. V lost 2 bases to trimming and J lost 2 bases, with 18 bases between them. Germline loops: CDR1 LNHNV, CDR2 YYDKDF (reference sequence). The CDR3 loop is CATSRLSPSSVQETQYF. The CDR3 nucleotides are TGTGCCACCAGCAGATTATCCCCCTCTAGCGTTCAAGAGACCCAGTACTTC.

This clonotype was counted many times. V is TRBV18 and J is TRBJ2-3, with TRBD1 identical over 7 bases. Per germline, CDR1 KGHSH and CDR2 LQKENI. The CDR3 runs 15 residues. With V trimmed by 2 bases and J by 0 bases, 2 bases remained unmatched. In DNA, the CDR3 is TGTGCCAGCTCACCAAACAGGGGTAGCACAGATACGCAGTATTTT. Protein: CASSPNRGSTDTQYF.

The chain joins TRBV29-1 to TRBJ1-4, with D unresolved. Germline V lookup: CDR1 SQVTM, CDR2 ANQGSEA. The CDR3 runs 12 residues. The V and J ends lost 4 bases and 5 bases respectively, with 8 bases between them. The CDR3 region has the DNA TGCAGCGTTGCACAGTCAAATGAAAAACTGTTTTTT. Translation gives CSVAQSNEKLFF.

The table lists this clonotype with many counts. The CDR3 DNA follows: TGTGCCACCAGTGATTTGCCCCTCGGGCCGGGAGGTGACAATGAGCAGTTCTTC. Protein product: CATSDLPLGPGGDNEQFF. J is TRBJ2-1 and V is TRBV24-1, with 7 bases fitting TRBD2. The CDR3 extends over 18 amino acids. From germline, CDR1 is KGHDR and CDR2 SFDVKD. J was trimmed by 5 bases and V by 0 bases; bases with no gene match: 12.

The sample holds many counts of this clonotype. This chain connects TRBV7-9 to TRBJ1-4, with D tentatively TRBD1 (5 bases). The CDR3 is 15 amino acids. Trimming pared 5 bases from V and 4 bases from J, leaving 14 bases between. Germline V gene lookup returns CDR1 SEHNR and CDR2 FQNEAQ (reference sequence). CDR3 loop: CASSPGTAYNEKLFF. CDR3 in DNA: TGTGCCAGCAGCCCCGGGACGGCCTATAATGAAAAACTGTTTTTT.

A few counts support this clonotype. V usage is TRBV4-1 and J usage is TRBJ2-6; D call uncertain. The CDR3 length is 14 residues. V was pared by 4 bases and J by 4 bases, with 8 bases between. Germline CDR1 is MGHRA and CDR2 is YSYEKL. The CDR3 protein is CASSLESGANVLTF. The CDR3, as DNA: TGCGCCAGCAGCCTAGAGTCCGGGGCCAACGTCCTGACTTTC.

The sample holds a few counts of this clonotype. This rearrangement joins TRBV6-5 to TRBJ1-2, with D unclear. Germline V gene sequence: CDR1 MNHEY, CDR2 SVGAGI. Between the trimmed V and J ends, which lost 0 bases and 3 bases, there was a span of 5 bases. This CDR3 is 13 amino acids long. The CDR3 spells CASSYSGDYGYTF. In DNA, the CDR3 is TGTGCCAGCAGTTACTCCGGGGACTATGGCTACACCTTC.

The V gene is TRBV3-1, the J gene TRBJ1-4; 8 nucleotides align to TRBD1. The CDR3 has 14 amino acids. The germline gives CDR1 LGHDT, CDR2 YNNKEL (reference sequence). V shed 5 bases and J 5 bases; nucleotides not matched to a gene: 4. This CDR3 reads CASSVGTGNEKLFF. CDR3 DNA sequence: TGTGCCAGCAGCGTAGGGACAGGAAATGAAAAACTGTTTTTT.

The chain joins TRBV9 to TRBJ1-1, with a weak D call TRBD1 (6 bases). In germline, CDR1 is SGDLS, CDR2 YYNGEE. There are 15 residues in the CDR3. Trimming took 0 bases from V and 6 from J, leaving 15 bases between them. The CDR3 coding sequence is TGTGCCAGCAGCGTAGGCGGGGGCCAGGGCTCTGAAGCTTTCTTT. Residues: CASSVGGGQGSEAFF.

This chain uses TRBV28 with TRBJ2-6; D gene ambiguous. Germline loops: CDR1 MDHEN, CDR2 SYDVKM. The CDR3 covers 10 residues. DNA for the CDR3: TGTGCTACTGGGGCCAACGTCCTGACTTTC. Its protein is CATGANVLTF.

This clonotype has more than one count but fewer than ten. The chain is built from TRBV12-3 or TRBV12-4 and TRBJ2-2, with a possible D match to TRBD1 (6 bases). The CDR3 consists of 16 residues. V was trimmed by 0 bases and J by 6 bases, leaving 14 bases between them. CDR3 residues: CASSLAGTILSGELFF. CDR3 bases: TGTGCCAGCAGTTTAGCGGGGACAATCCTCTCCGGGGAGCTGTTTTTT.

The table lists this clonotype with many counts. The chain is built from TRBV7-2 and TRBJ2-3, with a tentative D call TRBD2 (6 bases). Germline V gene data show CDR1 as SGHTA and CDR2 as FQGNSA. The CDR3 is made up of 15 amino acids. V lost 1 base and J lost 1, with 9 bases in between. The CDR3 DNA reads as TGTGCCAGCAGCTTAGTGGGGGGAGGCACAGATACGCAGTATTTT. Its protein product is CASSLVGGGTDTQYF.

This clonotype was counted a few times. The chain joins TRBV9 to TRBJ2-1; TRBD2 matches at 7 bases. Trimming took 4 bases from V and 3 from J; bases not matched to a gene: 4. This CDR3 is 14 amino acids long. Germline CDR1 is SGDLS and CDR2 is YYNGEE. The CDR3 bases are TGTGCCAGCAGCCGACGGGACTACTACAATGAGCAGTTCTTC. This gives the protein CASSRRDYYNEQFF.

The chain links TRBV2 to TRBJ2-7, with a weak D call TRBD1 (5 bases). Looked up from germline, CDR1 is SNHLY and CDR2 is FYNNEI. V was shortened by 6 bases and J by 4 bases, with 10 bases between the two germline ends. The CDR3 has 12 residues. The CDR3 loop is CASRETVYEQYF. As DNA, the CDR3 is TGTGCCAGCAGGGAGACAGTTTACGAGCAGTACTTC.

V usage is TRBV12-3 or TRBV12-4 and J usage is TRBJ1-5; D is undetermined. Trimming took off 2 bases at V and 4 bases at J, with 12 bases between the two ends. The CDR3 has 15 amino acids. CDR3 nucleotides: TGTGCCAGCAGTTTATCCCTCTCGCGGAATCAGCCCCAGCATTTT. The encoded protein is CASSLSLSRNQPQHF.